This T cell receptor beta chain is from a study of cytomegalovirus exposure and HLA in healthy donors. Researchers ran the PCR with 60 Vbeta and 13 Jbeta primers. Clones were sequenced by immunoSEQ multiplex PCR, and TCRdb holds only the in-frame ones, with some missing. The data show fewer than 130,000 clones, with around 78% seen just once and 1% to 1.5% held by the top ten. Per the germline V gene, CDR1 is SGHDN and CDR2 is FVKESK. Trimming left V 1 base short and J 2 bases short, with 12 bases between. This CDR3 is built from 15 residues. The TCR originated in a woman in her twenties or thirties in good health and CMV-seronegative. V and J are TRBV14 and TRBJ2-7; D is possibly TRBD2 (6 bases). Sequenced material: PBMCs. CDR3 sequence: CASSQGLGGAYEQYF. The CDR3 DNA sequence: TGTGCCAGCAGCCAAGGTTTGGGGGGAGCCTACGAGCAGTACTTC.